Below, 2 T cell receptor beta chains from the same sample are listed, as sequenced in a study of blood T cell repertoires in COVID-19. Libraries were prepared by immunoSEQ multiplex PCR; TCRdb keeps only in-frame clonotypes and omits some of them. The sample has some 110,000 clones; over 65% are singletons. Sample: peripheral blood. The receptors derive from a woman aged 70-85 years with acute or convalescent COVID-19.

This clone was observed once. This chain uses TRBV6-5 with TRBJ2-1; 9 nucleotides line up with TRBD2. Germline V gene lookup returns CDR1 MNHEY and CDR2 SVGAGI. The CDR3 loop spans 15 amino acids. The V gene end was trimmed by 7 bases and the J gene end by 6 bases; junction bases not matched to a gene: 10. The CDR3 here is CASTPRAGGPNEQFF. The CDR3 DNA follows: TGTGCCAGCACCCCACGGGCGGGGGGGCCCAATGAGCAGTTCTTC.

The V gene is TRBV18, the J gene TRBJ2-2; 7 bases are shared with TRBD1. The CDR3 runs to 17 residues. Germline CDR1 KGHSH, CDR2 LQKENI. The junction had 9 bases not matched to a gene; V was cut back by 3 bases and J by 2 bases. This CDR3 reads CASSPGQRQLNTGELFF. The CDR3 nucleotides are TGTGCCAGCTCACCGGGACAGCGCCAATTAAACACCGGGGAGCTGTTTTTT.